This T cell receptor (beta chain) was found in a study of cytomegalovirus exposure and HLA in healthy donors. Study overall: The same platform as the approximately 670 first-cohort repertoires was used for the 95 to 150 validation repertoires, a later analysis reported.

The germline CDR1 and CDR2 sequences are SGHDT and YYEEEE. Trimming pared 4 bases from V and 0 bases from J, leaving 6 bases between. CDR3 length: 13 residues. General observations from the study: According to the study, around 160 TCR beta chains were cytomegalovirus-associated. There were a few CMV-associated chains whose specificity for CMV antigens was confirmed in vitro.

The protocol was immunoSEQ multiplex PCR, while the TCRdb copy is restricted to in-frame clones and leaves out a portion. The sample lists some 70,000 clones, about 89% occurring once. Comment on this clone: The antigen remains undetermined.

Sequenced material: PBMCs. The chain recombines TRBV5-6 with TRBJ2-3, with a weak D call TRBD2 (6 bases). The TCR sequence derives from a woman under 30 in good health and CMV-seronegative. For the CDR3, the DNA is TGTGCCAGCAGCGGGACTAGCACAGATACGCAGTATTTT. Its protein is CASSGTSTDTQYF.